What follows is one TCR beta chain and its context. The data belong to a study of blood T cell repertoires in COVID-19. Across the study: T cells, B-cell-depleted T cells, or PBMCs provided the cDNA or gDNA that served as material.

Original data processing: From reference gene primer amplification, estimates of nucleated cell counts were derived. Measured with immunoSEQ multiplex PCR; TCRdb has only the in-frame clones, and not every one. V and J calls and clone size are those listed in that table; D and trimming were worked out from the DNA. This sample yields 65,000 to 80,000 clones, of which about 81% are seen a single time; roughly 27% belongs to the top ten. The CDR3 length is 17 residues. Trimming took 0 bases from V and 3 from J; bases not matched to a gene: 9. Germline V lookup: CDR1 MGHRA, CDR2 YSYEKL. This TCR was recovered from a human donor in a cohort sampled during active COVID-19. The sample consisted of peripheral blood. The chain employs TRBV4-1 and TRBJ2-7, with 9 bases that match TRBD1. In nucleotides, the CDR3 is TGCGCCAGCAGCCAAGATCGGGCCGACAGGGGGTACTACGAGCAGTACTTC. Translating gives CASSQDRADRGYYEQYF.